This T cell receptor beta chain was sequenced for a study of blood T cell repertoires in COVID-19. Study context: Acute-phase and convalescent COVID-19 samples originated in the United States, Italy and Spain. Sample material is recorded as cDNA or gDNA derived from T cells, B-cell-depleted T cells, or PBMCs.

Authors' methods: The authors estimated nucleated cell counts from reference gene primer amplification. Generated by immunoSEQ multiplex PCR, the TCRdb table keeps only in-frame clones and is missing some. The V and J calls and clone size are taken from that table; D and trimming were inferred from the DNA. The sample shows about 340,000 clones, around four fifths of them seen only once. Losses at the gene ends were 3 bases for V and 4 bases for J; bases not matched to a gene: 5. The CDR3 covers 16 residues. Germline lookup yields CDR1 MNHEY and CDR2 SMNVEV (reference sequence). This sequence joins TRBV27 and TRBJ2-7; 14 positions agree with TRBD2. This clonotype originated in a man in his thirties or forties with active or convalescent COVID-19. The specimen was peripheral blood. The DNA for the CDR3 is TGTGCCAGCAGTTTGGGGACTAGCGGGGGAACTTACGAGCAGTACTTC. It yields the protein CASSLGTSGGTYEQYF.